This TCR beta chain originates from a study of metastatic and nonmetastatic thyroid tumors. This clone came up many times. Trimming took off 2 bases at V and 5 bases at J, with 7 bases between the two ends. CDR3 length equals 13 residues. As processed by the authors: Using the CDR3 differences seen across clinicopathological groups, the authors built a distant-metastasis classifier for papillary thyroid cancer, which was meant to discriminate distant-metastatic patients. MiXCR re-clonotyped the PCR reads for TCRdb. Clone size and V and J calls follow TCRdb, not the original study. The sample lists roughly 30,000 clones, 25% to 35% occurring once. There were no patients who had received any treatment before thyroid surgery.

Sequencing was performed on blood. This receptor was obtained from a female donor with papillary thyroid cancer or a benign thyroid nodule (not recorded which). Some clones in this sample may be carry-over from other donors' samples. The chain has TRBV12-3 or TRBV12-4 and TRBJ2-1; the D is unclear. The CDR3 sequence is CASSLMADNEQFF. For the CDR3, the DNA is TGTGCCAGCAGTTTAATGGCAGACAATGAGCAGTTCTTC.